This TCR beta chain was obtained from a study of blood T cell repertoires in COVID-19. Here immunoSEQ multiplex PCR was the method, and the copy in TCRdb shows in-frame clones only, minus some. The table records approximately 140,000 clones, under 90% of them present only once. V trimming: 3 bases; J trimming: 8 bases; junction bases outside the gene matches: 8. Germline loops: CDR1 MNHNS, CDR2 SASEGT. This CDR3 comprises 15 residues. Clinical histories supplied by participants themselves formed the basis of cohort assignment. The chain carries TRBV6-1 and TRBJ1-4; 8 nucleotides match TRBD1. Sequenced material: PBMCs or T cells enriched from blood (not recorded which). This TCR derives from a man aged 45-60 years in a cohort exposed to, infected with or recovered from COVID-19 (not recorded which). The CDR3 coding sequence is TGTGCCAGCAGTGACCAGGACAGGGCGGTCGAAAAACTGTTTTTT. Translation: CASSDQDRAVEKLFF.